The rows below give T cell receptor beta chains drawn from one sample of a study of blood T cells in healthy people across ages. TCRdb recomputed calls from the 5' RACE reads with MiXCR, one row per CDR3 protein. Among roughly 830,000 distinct CDR3 sequences listed, 62% were seen once. The sample consisted of blood. These receptors were collected from a man under 40 in good health. Both conserved end residues are part of each CDR3. The D gene is left open where the match is weak. A row's size may be missing; if present it is once, few, many or a size class.

d_gene	v_gene	abundance	j_gene	CDR3nt	CDR3aa
TRBD2	TRBV4-3	-	TRBJ2-5	TGCGCCAGCAGCCAAGGGGTACTAGCGATTGAAGAGACCCAGTACTTC	CASSQGVLAIEETQYF
TRBD2	TRBV28	-	TRBJ2-3	TGTGCCAGCAGTACTAGCCGGGGGGGCGTGGATACGCAGTATTTT	CASSTSRGGVDTQYF
-	TRBV28	-	TRBJ2-3	TGTGCCAGCAGTCCCCCCCGGAGTAGGGTGGCAGATACGCAGTATTTT	CASSPPRSRVADTQYF
-	TRBV14	once	TRBJ1-1	TGTGCCAGCAGCCAAGTCCGGGGGGCATTGACTGAAGCTTTCTTT	CASSQVRGALTEAFF
-	TRBV7-2	-	TRBJ1-2	TGTGCCAGCAGCCCCGGGGCCACTAACTATGGCTACACCTTC	CASSPGATNYGYTF
-	TRBV27	once	TRBJ2-7	TGTGCCAGCAGTTTATTGTTCGAGGAGCAGTACTTC	CASSLLFEEQYF
-	TRBV2	-	TRBJ2-1	TGTGCCAGCAGTGGCATAGACAAGCAGTTCTTC	CASSGIDKQFF
-	TRBV6-1	-	TRBJ2-1	TGTGCCAGCGGTGAAGCTTGGGACCACAATGAGCAGTTCTTC	CASGEAWDHNEQFF
-	TRBV12-3/TRBV12-4	few	TRBJ2-1	TGTGCCATCTCGACAGGGGCGGGGGAGTACAATGAGCAGTTCTTC	CAISTGAGEYNEQFF
-	TRBV29-1	few	TRBJ2-6	TGCAGCGCTACAGGTGCCGGGGCCAACGTCCTGACTTTC	CSATGAGANVLTF
-	TRBV29-1	-	TRBJ2-7	TGCAGCGTTGAAGGCTATCGTTCCCAACAGGGCTACGAGCAGTACTTC	CSVEGYRSQQGYEQYF
TRBD2	TRBV6-2/TRBV6-3	-	TRBJ2-5	TGTGCCAGCAGCCCCCGGACTAGCGGGGGGGAAAAAGAGACCCAGTACTTC	CASSPRTSGGEKETQYF
-	TRBV4-2	-	TRBJ2-7	TGTGCCAGCAGCCAAAAGGTTCTCGGGAACTCCTACGAGCAGTACTTC	CASSQKVLGNSYEQYF
-	TRBV6-2/TRBV6-3	-	TRBJ1-2	TGTGCCAGCATCGACCCGGGAGCCGACGGTTCGGATATATATGGCTACACCTTC	CASIDPGADGSDIYGYTF
-	TRBV12-3/TRBV12-4	once	TRBJ2-7	TGTGCCAGCAGTTCTGAGGGGACCTCCTACGAGCAGTACTTC	CASSSEGTSYEQYF
-	TRBV2	-	TRBJ2-3	TGTGCCATTTGGGTTGGACGGGATACGCAGTATTTT	CAIWVGRDTQYF
TRBD1	TRBV9	-	TRBJ2-1	TGTGCCAGCAGCCAATCCGGGACAGAGGGCCATGAGCAGTTCTTC	CASSQSGTEGHEQFF
-	TRBV29-1	-	TRBJ2-6	TGCAGCGTTGAAACGGGGGCGGCCTCTGGGGCCAACGTCCTGACTTTC	CSVETGAASGANVLTF
-	TRBV11-2	-	TRBJ2-7	TGTGCCAGCACCTCAGACTCCGAGCAGTACTTC	CASTSDSEQYF
-	TRBV20-1	-	TRBJ1-1	TGCAGTGCCCTAGCGGTAGAAGCTTTCTTT	CSALAVEAFF
-	TRBV9	-	TRBJ1-2	TGTGCCAGCAGCGTGACTACAGACATTTTTGTCGGAGGCTACACCTTC	CASSVTTDIFVGGYTF
-	TRBV20-1	once	TRBJ2-1	TGCAGTGCTAGAGACCCCACTAGCAATGAGCAGTTCTTC	CSARDPTSNEQFF
-	TRBV29-1	-	TRBJ2-7	TGCAGCGCCGCTGGACAGTCTGGGACCTACGAGCAGTACTTC	CSAAGQSGTYEQYF
-	TRBV5-1	-	TRBJ2-5	TGCGCCAGCAGCGGAGAAATCCAAGAGACCCAGTACTTC	CASSGEIQETQYF
-	TRBV14	-	TRBJ1-1	TGTGCCAGCAGCCAAGAAGAAAGTTATACTGAAGCTTTCTTT	CASSQEESYTEAFF
TRBD1	TRBV28	-	TRBJ2-7	TGTGCCGCGGGAGAAGAGGGACAGGGGAGCTCCTACGAGCAGTACTTC	CAAGEEGQGSSYEQYF
TRBD1	TRBV20-1	-	TRBJ2-5	TGCAGTGCTAGAAGCGGCAGGGGGAGAGGGGAGACCCAGTACTTC	CSARSGRGRGETQYF
-	TRBV28	-	TRBJ2-5	TGTGCCAGCAGTTCAATACGGGAGCAGTACTTC	CASSSIREQYF
TRBD2	TRBV20-1	-	TRBJ2-7	TGCAGTGCTAGAGATCGAGTAGCGGGGGCCCTCCCGGGGCAGTACTTC	CSARDRVAGALPGQYF
-	TRBV27	-	TRBJ1-5	TGTGCCAGCAGTGGACAGACTTTCGGTCAGCCCCAGCATTTT	CASSGQTFGQPQHF
-	TRBV9	-	TRBJ2-1	TGTGCCAGCAGCTCAGGTCAAACTAGCCACAATGAGCAGTTCTTC	CASSSGQTSHNEQFF
TRBD1	TRBV24-1	-	TRBJ1-2	TGTGCCACACAGGACAGGGGCGCGTATGGCTACACCTTC	CATQDRGAYGYTF
TRBD2	TRBV4-1	-	TRBJ2-3	TGCGCCAGCAGCCAAGAACTCCTTGGACGGGGGGCAGATACGCAGTATTTT	CASSQELLGRGADTQYF
TRBD2	TRBV6-5	many	TRBJ2-5	TGTGCCAGCAGTTACTCCGGGACTAGCGGGGAAGAGACCCAGTACTTC	CASSYSGTSGEETQYF
TRBD2	TRBV7-8	-	TRBJ2-5	TGTGCCAGCAGCTTGAGCGGGGGGGCCCCAGAGACCCAGTACTTC	CASSLSGGAPETQYF
-	TRBV12-3/TRBV12-4	few	TRBJ2-6	TGTGCCAGCAGTTTTATGGTAACCCTCTCTGGGGCCAACGTCCTGACTTTC	CASSFMVTLSGANVLTF
-	TRBV4-1	-	TRBJ2-7	TGCGCCAGCAGCCAAGAAGGGCACTACGAGCAGTACTTC	CASSQEGHYEQYF
TRBD1	TRBV28	-	TRBJ2-2	TGTGCCAGCAGTCCTGGACAGGGGGCTCGCACCGGGGAGCTGTTTTTT	CASSPGQGARTGELFF
-	TRBV20-1	few	TRBJ2-7	TGCAGTGCTAGAGATTTACAGCCAATTATCTCCTACGAGCAGTACTTC	CSARDLQPIISYEQYF